A single sample gave rise to the 20 T cell receptor beta chains below, sequenced in a study of blood T cell repertoires in COVID-19. The method was immunoSEQ multiplex PCR; TCRdb's version includes in-frame clones alone and lacks a portion of them. The profile shows about 69,000 clones, around 86% of them singletons. The sample was peripheral blood. The receptors come from a man in his forties with COVID-19, enrolled during active disease.

The genes are TRBV14 and TRBJ2-1; a weak D match, TRBD2 (5 bases). Germline V gene sequence: CDR1 SGHDN, CDR2 FVKESK. V was clipped by 5 bases and J by 2 bases, with 13 bases between them. The CDR3 contains 15 residues. The CDR3 here is CASSKAPGTYNEQFF. As DNA, the CDR3 is TGTGCCAGCAGCAAGGCCCCCGGGACCTACAATGAGCAGTTCTTC.

The chain has TRBV4-2 and TRBJ2-1; 8 bases align to TRBD2. The CDR3 loop spans 15 amino acids. CDR1 is LGHNA, CDR2 YNFKEQ, per germline. The V gene end was trimmed by 0 bases and the J gene end by 2 bases; junction bases not matched to a gene: 0. The CDR3 here is CASSQDGGAYNEQFF. The CDR3 nucleotides are TGTGCCAGCAGCCAAGACGGGGGGGCCTACAATGAGCAGTTCTTC.

DNA of the CDR3: TGTGCCAGCAAGGTTGGGCAGGGAGGGACAGAAGCTTTCTTT. This sequence encodes CASKVGQGGTEAFF. This rearrangement joins TRBV6-5 to TRBJ1-1; D perhaps matches TRBD1 (6 bases). This CDR3 is 14 amino acids long. Germline CDR1 reads MNHEY; CDR2 reads SVGAGI. Between the trimmed V and J ends, which lost 7 bases and 8 bases, there was a span of 20 bases.

The chain has TRBV5-1 and TRBJ2-1; 8 nucleotides align to TRBD2. The ends lost 1 base at V and 4 bases at J; junction bases unmatched: 4. From germline, CDR1 is SGHRS and CDR2 YFSETQ. This CDR3 comprises 15 residues. Written as DNA, the CDR3 is TGCGCCAGCAGCTTGTCGGGGGGGATGTACAATGAGCAGTTCTTC. This codes for CASSLSGGMYNEQFF. Filled out from reference TRBV5-1 and TRBJ2-1, the complete variable domain reads KAGVTQTPRYLIKTRGQQVTLSCSPISGHRSVSWYQQTPGQGLQFLFEYFSETQRNKGNFPGRFSGRQFSNSRSEMNVSTLELGDSALYLCASSLSGGMYNEQFFGPGTRLTVL.

V and J are TRBV6-5 and TRBJ2-4; possible D gene TRBD1, 6 bases. Germline V CDR1 and CDR2: MNHEY, SVGAGI. This CDR3 is 16 amino acids long. V lost 2 bases and J lost 3, with 14 bases in between. The CDR3 DNA follows: TGTGCCAGCAGTTACCCTGAAAGGGGGATCAAAAACATTCAGTACTTC. It codes for CASSYPERGIKNIQYF.

This clone is categorized as medium-sized (0.01 to 0.1%). The rearrangement links TRBV5-1 to TRBJ1-2; TRBD1 is a possible D gene (5 bases). V was clipped by 6 bases and J by 1 base, with 10 bases between them. Per the germline V gene, CDR1 is SGHRS and CDR2 is YFSETQ. The CDR3 spans 13 residues. CDR3 bases: TGCGCCAGCACCCCCGACAGTAACTATGGCTACACCTTC. Amino acids: CASTPDSNYGYTF.

This chain uses TRBV5-6 with TRBJ2-7; a weak D match, TRBD2 (7 bases). Germline values: CDR1 SGHDT, CDR2 YYEEEE. Trimming pared 0 bases from V and 2 bases from J, leaving 12 bases between. CDR3 length: 15 residues. CDR3 in amino acids: CASSLGAGAPYEQYF. CDR3 nucleotides: TGTGCCAGCAGCTTGGGTGCGGGGGCTCCCTACGAGCAGTACTTC.

V is TRBV3-1 (or the pseudogene TRBV3-2) and J is TRBJ1-2; D gene ambiguous. V lost 0 bases, J lost 4 bases, and 18 bases lay in between. Germline values: CDR1 LGHDT, CDR2 YNNKEL (reference sequence). The CDR3 is made up of 17 amino acids. CDR3 DNA: TGTGCCAGCAGCCAAGAAGCTCGGGGAGGTTATCTCTATGGCTACACCTTC. This codes for CASSQEARGGYLYGYTF.

This sequence joins TRBV5-1 and TRBJ1-2; 8 positions match TRBD1. Germline-derived CDR1 and CDR2 are SGHRS and YFSETQ. V shed 4 bases, J shed 8 bases, and the junction held 4 bases outside the gene matches. The CDR3 has 12 amino acids. The CDR3 reads CASSLRGHGYTF. The CDR3 coding sequence is TGCGCCAGCAGCCTCAGGGGGCACGGCTACACCTTC. The full variable domain, completed using reference TRBV5-1 and TRBJ1-2, is KAGVTQTPRYLIKTRGQQVTLSCSPISGHRSVSWYQQTPGQGLQFLFEYFSETQRNKGNFPGRFSGRQFSNSRSEMNVSTLELGDSALYLCASSLRGHGYTFGSGTRLTVV.

The chain couples TRBV5-1 to TRBJ2-7; tentative D call: TRBD1 (7 bases). Germline-derived CDR1 and CDR2 are SGHRS and YFSETQ. The CDR3 spans 15 residues. The germline V and J ends were trimmed by 5 bases and 0 bases, with 15 bases remaining between them. The CDR3 here is CASRDYRGNSYEQYF. The CDR3 coding sequence is TGCGCCAGCAGGGACTACAGGGGCAACTCCTACGAGCAGTACTTC. Together with reference TRBV5-1 and TRBJ2-7, the CDR3 gives the full variable domain: KAGVTQTPRYLIKTRGQQVTLSCSPISGHRSVSWYQQTPGQGLQFLFEYFSETQRNKGNFPGRFSGRQFSNSRSEMNVSTLELGDSALYLCASRDYRGNSYEQYFGPGTRLTVT.

The rearrangement joins TRBV2 to TRBJ2-3; D remains unclear. V was shortened by 5 bases and J by 7 bases, with 7 bases between the two germline ends. There are 11 residues in the CDR3. From germline, CDR1 is SNHLY and CDR2 FYNNEI. The CDR3: CASSYSYTQYF. The CDR3 DNA reads as TGTGCCAGCAGTTATAGCTATACGCAGTATTTT.

V usage is TRBV19 and J usage is TRBJ2-5; D possibly corresponds to TRBD2 (6 bases). V was trimmed by 2 bases and J by 4 bases, leaving 14 bases between them. Germline V lookup: CDR1 LNHDA, CDR2 SQIVND (reference sequence). CDR3 length: 15 amino acids. CDR3 coding DNA: TGTGCCAGTAGTATAAGGCGGGGAGAGGGAGAGACCCAGTACTTC. This codes for CASSIRRGEGETQYF.

This rearrangement joins TRBV6-5 to TRBJ2-3; weak D call: TRBD2 (5 bases). The germline V and J ends were trimmed by 11 bases and 0 bases, with 18 bases remaining between them. Per the germline V gene, CDR1 is MNHEY and CDR2 is SVGAGI. This CDR3 has 15 residues. This CDR3 reads CAVGRGGLSTDTQYF. The DNA of the CDR3 is TGTGCCGTAGGGCGTGGCGGGCTAAGCACAGATACGCAGTATTTT.

The gene calls are TRBV7-2 and TRBJ2-7; the D gene is possibly TRBD1 (5 bases). This CDR3 contains 15 residues. The V end was cut by 2 bases, the J end by 0 bases, with 11 bases between. Germline V CDR1 and CDR2: SGHTA, FQGNSA. The CDR3 protein is CASSLSTGDSYEQYF. In DNA, the CDR3 is TGTGCCAGCAGCTTAAGTACAGGCGACTCCTACGAGCAGTACTTC.

V usage is TRBV11-2 and J usage is TRBJ1-1; 10 bases map to TRBD1. CDR1 and CDR2 (germline): SGHAT, FQNNGV. V dropped 5 bases and J dropped 4; count of bases not matched to a gene: 10. The CDR3 length is 16 residues. CDR3 bases: TGTGCCAGCAGCCCAGACAGGGGGCTAGGTAGCACTGAAGCTTTCTTT. It translates to CASSPDRGLGSTEAFF.

The chain uses TRBV6-4 and TRBJ2-1; 7 positions agree with TRBD1. Per germline, CDR1 MRHNA and CDR2 SNTAGT. The CDR3 spans 13 residues. J was trimmed by 5 bases and V by 6 bases; bases with no gene match: 4. In DNA form, the CDR3 reads TGTGCCAGCAGGCAACAGGGGAACAATGAGCAGTTCTTC. As protein: CASRQQGNNEQFF.

V and J are TRBV11-1 and TRBJ2-1; no firm D call. Trimming cost V 1 base and J 6 bases, with 7 bases left between them. There are 13 residues in the CDR3. Germline CDR1 reads SGHAT; CDR2 reads FQDESV (reference sequence). As DNA, the CDR3 is TGTGCCAGCAGCTTAGTTCGAGGCAATGAGCAGTTCTTC. As protein: CASSLVRGNEQFF.

CDR3 nucleotide sequence: TGTGCCAGTACCCCGGCGGGGGGCGGGCAGCCCCAGCATTTT. This codes for CASTPAGGGQPQHF. The chain has TRBV19 and TRBJ1-5; TRBD1 might be the D (6 bases). The germline V gene encodes CDR1 LNHDA and CDR2 SQIVND (reference sequence). The CDR3 loop spans 14 amino acids. Trimming removed 7 bases from V and 7 bases from J, with 17 bases in between.

This chain uses TRBV11-2 with TRBJ2-5; 7 bases are shared with TRBD2. With V trimmed by 2 bases and J by 4 bases, 7 bases remained unmatched. CDR3 length: 15 residues. The V gene's germline CDR1 is SGHAT and CDR2 FQNNGV. CDR3 residues: CASSLNTGGRETQYF. DNA for the CDR3: TGTGCCAGCAGCTTAAACACGGGAGGTCGAGAGACCCAGTACTTC.

The chain links TRBV7-8 to TRBJ2-5; 8 bases line up with TRBD2. Per the germline V gene, CDR1 is SGHVS and CDR2 is FQNEAQ. V shed 8 bases, J shed 1 base, and the junction held 9 bases outside the gene matches. This CDR3 region has 15 residues. CDR3 DNA: TGTGCCAGCCGCCTGGGGCGGGGGGTCCAAGAGACCCAGTACTTC. It specifies CASRLGRGVQETQYF.